The rows below give T cell receptor beta chains drawn from one sample of a study of blood T cell repertoires in COVID-19. Method: immunoSEQ multiplex PCR; TCRdb's copy keeps in-frame clones and lacks some. The sample lists about 62,000 clones; 76% were seen once. Sequences were obtained from peripheral blood. The receptors shown here come from a woman aged 45-65 years with active or convalescent COVID-19. CDR3s include the opening cysteine and the closing phenylalanine or tryptophan. The D gene is left open where the match is weak. A row's size may be missing; if present it is once, few, many or a size class.

TRBJ1-4 | TRBV6-5 | TRBD1 | once | CATRWGTGSEKLFF | TGTGCCACTAGGTGGGGGACAGGATCAGAAAAACTGTTTTTT
TRBJ1-6 | TRBV2 | . | . | CASSPTGFESPLHF | TGTGCCAGCAGCCCCACAGGGTTTGAATCACCCCTCCACTTT
TRBJ1-5 | TRBV30 | TRBD1 | few | CAWSAGGRSNQPQHF | TGTGCCTGGAGTGCAGGGGGCCGTAGCAATCAGCCCCAGCATTTT
TRBJ1-1 | TRBV11-2 | TRBD1 | many | CASSARTGLNTEAFF | TGTGCCAGCAGTGCCAGGACAGGGCTGAACACTGAAGCTTTCTTT
TRBJ2-5 | TRBV6-5 | TRBD1 | . | CASSDAGGGETQYF | TGTGCCAGCAGCGACGCAGGGGGCGGCGAGACCCAGTACTTC
TRBJ1-2 | TRBV12-3/TRBV12-4 | . | . | CASTPGEGSGYTF | TGTGCCAGCACCCCTGGGGAGGGTAGCGGCTACACCTTC
TRBJ2-5 | TRBV7-2 | TRBD2 | . | CASSLGSGRGQETQYF | TGTGCCAGCAGCTTGGGTAGCGGGAGGGGCCAAGAGACCCAGTACTTC
TRBJ2-3 | TRBV30 | TRBD2 | . | CAWRRGLAGADTQYF | TGTGCCTGGAGGCGGGGACTAGCGGGGGCAGATACGCAGTATTTT
TRBJ2-7 | TRBV7-2 | . | few | CASSLISYEQYF | TGTGCCAGCAGCCTAATCTCCTACGAGCAGTACTTC
TRBJ1-2 | TRBV7-2 | TRBD1 | . | CASSLRDRVYYGYTF | TGTGCCAGCAGCCTCCGGGACAGGGTTTACTATGGCTACACCTTC
TRBJ1-1 | TRBV5-1 | . | . | CASSRGQTEAFF | TGCGCCAGCAGCCGGGGACAAACTGAAGCTTTCTTT
TRBJ2-5 | TRBV13 | TRBD2 | . | CASSLGPGLAEETQYF | TGTGCCAGCAGCTTAGGCCCGGGACTAGCGGAAGAGACCCAGTACTTC
TRBJ1-1 | TRBV29-1 | TRBD1 | . | CSVEGRGRFEAFF | TGCAGCGTTGAGGGCAGGGGGAGGTTTGAAGCTTTCTTT
TRBJ2-7 | TRBV13 | TRBD1 | medium-sized | CASSFPGQGSEQYF | TGTGCCAGCAGCTTCCCGGGACAGGGAAGCGAGCAGTACTTC
TRBJ1-5 | TRBV19 | . | . | CASSPGIGMAQPQHF | TGTGCCAGTAGTCCCGGGATAGGGATGGCTCAGCCCCAGCATTTT
TRBJ1-2 | TRBV5-4 | . | . | CASSSDYSSSGGYTF | TGTGCCAGCAGCTCGGATTATTCTTCCTCCGGGGGCTACACCTTC
TRBJ2-7 | TRBV7-2 | TRBD1 | . | CASSLEGTGSYEQYF | TGTGCCAGCAGCTTGGAGGGGACAGGGAGCTACGAGCAGTACTTC
TRBJ2-5 | TRBV28 | TRBD2 | few | CASRGLGGETQYF | TGTGCCAGCAGGGGACTAGGGGGGGAGACCCAGTACTTC
TRBJ2-1 | TRBV4-2 | TRBD2 | . | CASSQDRASGGNEQFF | TGTGCCAGCAGCCAAGATAGGGCTAGCGGTGGGAATGAGCAGTTCTTC
TRBJ1-2 | TRBV5-6 | . | . | CASSRGGGDHGYTF | TGTGCCAGCAGCCGGGGCGGGGGGGACCATGGCTACACCTTC
TRBJ1-2 | TRBV2 | TRBD1 | . | CASRPSGGRYGYTF | TGTGCCAGCAGGCCCTCAGGGGGCCGGTATGGCTACACCTTC
TRBJ1-1 | TRBV2 | . | . | CASSSKRGGEGWNTEAFF | TGTGCCAGCAGTTCTAAGAGGGGGGGTGAGGGCTGGAACACTGAAGCTTTCTTT
TRBJ1-5 | TRBV2 | . | . | CASSEWGLSNQPQHF | TGTGCCAGCAGTGAATGGGGACTGAGCAATCAGCCCCAGCATTTT
TRBJ2-6 | TRBV5-4 | . | once | CASSLVWGARGANVLTF | TGTGCCAGCAGCTTGGTCTGGGGCGCGAGGGGGGCCAACGTCCTGACTTTC
TRBJ2-1 | TRBV18 | . | . | CASSRRGLDNEQFF | TGTGCCAGCTCACGGCGGGGCCTCGACAATGAGCAGTTCTTC
TRBJ2-3 | TRBV2 | . | . | CASSEALGVDTQYF | TGTGCCAGCAGTGAAGCGCTCGGGGTAGATACGCAGTATTTT
TRBJ2-1 | TRBV11-1 | TRBD1 | few | CASSLVQGAGNEQFF | TGTGCCAGCAGCTTAGTACAGGGGGCAGGCAATGAGCAGTTCTTC
TRBJ2-1 | TRBV19 | . | once | CASSRSSGSYNEQFF | TGTGCCAGTAGTCGGTCGAGCGGCTCCTACAATGAGCAGTTCTTC